One sample yielded the 29 T cell receptor beta chains listed below, sequenced in a study of blood T cells in healthy people across ages (dated by TCRdb to between 2015 and 2017). Preparation of the library involved 5' RACE. Sequencing took place on an Illumina HiSeq 2500. A second PCR of about 6 to 11 cycles was performed with a sample-barcoded 5' primer and a J-beta primer mix. Clones were called with MiXCR by TCRdb after fastp trimmed the public reads at Q25, and only in-frame beta chains were retained. Each entry is one CDR3 protein sequence, shown with its most common DNA and genes. For this sample there are around 600,000 distinct CDR3 sequences; around 48% appear just once. The top ten constitute around 25% of the sample. What was sequenced was blood. These receptors all stem from a man at least 80 years old in good health.

J is TRBJ2-1 and V is TRBV28; D may match TRBD1 or TRBD2 (5 bases each). The DNA end lines up better with TRBJ2-7; the J call may be wrong. The CDR3 length is 16 residues. Germline V CDR1 and CDR2: MDHEN, SYDVKM. The CDR3 DNA follows: TGTGCCAGCAGTTCTGGCCTTCACGGGGCTTACAATGAGCAGTACTTC. Its translation is CASSSGLHGAYNEQYF.

In its sample, this clonotype was seen many times. The chain carries TRBV6-6 and TRBJ1-1, with TRBD1 matching over 7 bases. There are 15 residues in the CDR3. The ends lost 6 bases at V and 0 bases at J; junction bases unmatched: 7. Per germline, CDR1 MNHNY and CDR2 SVGAGI (reference sequence). CDR3 nucleotides: TGTGCCAGCAGCTTAGACAGGGACGTGAACACTGAAGCTTTCTTT. As protein: CASSLDRDVNTEAFF.

The rearrangement joins TRBV12-3 or TRBV12-4 to TRBJ1-3, with D possibly being TRBD1 (6 bases). Trimming took 5 bases from V and 1 from J, leaving 9 bases between them. CDR3 size: 14 residues. CDR3 sequence reads: CASSTRGSGNTIYF. The CDR3 region has the DNA TGTGCCAGCAGTACCAGGGGATCTGGAAACACCATATATTTT.

This clonotype was found a few times. This chain uses TRBV15 with TRBJ2-7; 8 positions agree with TRBD2. The CDR3 sequence is 16 residues long. V dropped 4 bases and J dropped 3; count of bases not matched to a gene: 11. Germline CDR1 reads LNHNV; CDR2 reads YYDKDF (reference sequence). The CDR3 is CATSKGRAAGDYEQYF. DNA for the CDR3: TGTGCCACCAGCAAAGGTCGAGCAGCGGGAGACTACGAGCAGTACTTC.

This clonotype was detected only a few times. The chain employs TRBV20-1 and TRBJ1-5; D remains unclear. In germline, CDR1 is DFQATT, CDR2 SNEGSKA (reference sequence). Trimming shortened V by 6 bases and J by 2 bases, and 14 bases separated the two germline ends. The CDR3 covers 14 residues. CDR3 coding DNA: TGCAGTGCCTCACGGCCCGAGGGCAATCAGCCCCAGCATTTT. The encoded protein is CSASRPEGNQPQHF.

The gene calls are TRBV9 and TRBJ1-2, with 9 positions matching TRBD1. Per the germline V gene, CDR1 is SGDLS and CDR2 is YYNGEE. Trimming at V came to 5 bases and at J to 3 bases, leaving 5 bases not matched to a gene. CDR3 length: 14 amino acids. The CDR3: CASRRTGVDYGYTF. In DNA, the CDR3 is TGTGCCAGCAGGAGGACAGGGGTGGACTATGGCTACACCTTC.

There are many counts of this clonotype. The V and J genes are TRBV12-3 or TRBV12-4 and TRBJ2-7; D remains ambiguous. This CDR3 has 13 amino acids. Trimming left V 6 bases short and J 4 bases short, with 13 bases between. The CDR3 reads CASSRTEGYEQYF. CDR3 sequence (DNA): TGTGCCAGCAGCCGGACGGAAGGATACGAGCAGTACTTC.

Comment on this clonotype: This may come from a read error, since a much larger clone is one base off. The genes are TRBV6-5 and TRBJ2-7, with a tentative D call TRBD1 (5 bases). Germline-derived CDR1 and CDR2 are MNHEY and SVGAGI. CDR3 length: 14 residues. The CDR3: CASGYSTRAYEQYF. As DNA, the CDR3 is TGTGCCAGCGGTTACTCGACCAGGGCCTATGAGCAGTACTTC.

This clonotype was found a few times. V is TRBV6-1 and J is TRBJ2-5, with TRBD1 matching 7 bases. This CDR3 comprises 13 residues. Germline V gives CDR1 MNHNS, CDR2 SASEGT. The junction had 4 bases not matched to a gene; V was cut back by 6 bases and J by 3 bases. CDR3 loop: CASRYRGEETQYF. The CDR3 DNA sequence: TGTGCCAGCAGGTACAGGGGAGAAGAGACCCAGTACTTC.

Only one count was recorded for this clonotype. This rearrangement joins TRBV7-3 to TRBJ2-7; no reliable D call. The germline CDR1 and CDR2 sequences are SGHTA and FQGTGA. CDR3 length: 10 residues. Trimming shortened V by 4 bases and J by 12 bases, and 10 bases separated the two germline ends. The DNA of the CDR3 is TGTGCCAGCAGCTCGATCCGATGGTACTTC. The encoded protein is CASSSIRWYF.

CDR3: CASSGTDGNIQYF. The CDR3 nucleotides read TGTGCCAGCTCAGGGACAGATGGAAACATTCAGTACTTC. This rearrangement joins TRBV18 to TRBJ2-4; 7 positions agree with TRBD1. Looked up from germline, CDR1 is KGHSH and CDR2 is LQKENI. The CDR3 has 13 amino acids. Trimming at V came to 5 bases and at J to 6 bases, leaving 4 bases not matched to a gene.

Regarding this clonotype: A read error is possible here, since a much larger clone lies one base away. J is TRBJ2-6 and V is TRBV6-6; D possibly corresponds to TRBD1 (6 bases). Germline V gene data show CDR1 as MNHNY and CDR2 as SVGAGI (reference sequence). There are 16 residues in the CDR3. V was cut by 5 bases and J by 2 bases, with 13 bases left in between. Here the CDR3 DNA reads TGTGCCAGCAGTCCCACCCCAGGGGCTGGGGCCAACGTCCTGACTTTC. Translating it yields CASSPTPGAGANVLTF.

This clonotype was seen a handful of times. The chain combines TRBV4-3 with TRBJ2-1; tentatively, D is TRBD2 (5 bases). Germline CDR1 and CDR2: LGHNA and YSLEER. The CDR3 loop spans 16 amino acids. Trimming took off 0 bases at V and 0 bases at J, with 9 bases between the two ends. CDR3 region: CASSQEAGSSYNEQFF. Here the CDR3 DNA reads TGCGCCAGCAGCCAAGAGGCGGGTAGCTCCTACAATGAGCAGTTCTTC.

The rearrangement links TRBV20-1 to TRBJ2-4; TRBD1 aligns across 11 bases. CDR1 and CDR2 (germline): DFQATT, SNEGSKA (reference sequence). J gave up 2 bases and V 2 bases, and 11 bases lay outside the gene matches. CDR3 size: 18 residues. The CDR3 spells CSARPGQGGFASKNIQYF. CDR3 sequence (DNA): TGCAGTGCTAGACCGGGACAGGGGGGGTTCGCGTCCAAAAACATTCAGTACTTC.

Details on this clonotype: Germline is not matched at one junction end, which may reflect a read error. This rearrangement joins TRBV6-5 to TRBJ2-5; TRBD2 might be the D (5 bases). CDR1 is MNHEY, CDR2 SVGAGI, per germline. The CDR3 spans 13 residues. Written as DNA, the CDR3 is TGTGTCAGCAGTTACGGGCTAGCCAATGAGCAGTACTTC. This encodes CVSSYGLANEQYF.

The V call is TRBV27, the J call TRBJ2-7; D unclear. V shed 5 bases and J shed 4 bases, with 9 bases lying between them. CDR1 is MNHEY and CDR2 is SMNVEV in the germline V gene (reference sequence). The CDR3 extends over 12 amino acids. The CDR3 nucleotides are TGTGCCAGCAGTCAACTCCTATACGAGCAGTACTTC. Protein: CASSQLLYEQYF.

This clonotype was detected a few times. One junction end does not reproduce the germline sequence, and a read error may be involved. The chain uses TRBV7-7 and TRBJ2-1; D possibly corresponds to TRBD1 (5 bases). Germline V gene data show CDR1 as SSHAT and CDR2 as FNYEAQ (reference sequence). The CDR3 extends over 15 amino acids. CDR3 protein: CASSLGPQGANEQFF. As DNA, the CDR3 is TGTGCTAGCAGCTTAGGGCCGCAGGGTGCCAATGAGCAGTTCTTC. The full variable domain, with the rest looked up from reference TRBV7-7 and TRBJ2-1, is GAGVSQSPRYKVTKRGQDVTLRCDPISSHATLYWYQQALGQGPEFLTYFNYEAQPDKSGLPSDRFSAERPEGSISTLTIQRTEQRDSAMYRCASSLGPQGANEQFFGPGTRLTVL.

The chain recombines TRBV7-2 with TRBJ2-7; D not resolved. The ends were cut back, 5 bases at V and 2 bases at J, with 19 bases in the middle. Germline V gives CDR1 SGHTA, CDR2 FQGNSA. The CDR3 consists of 16 residues. CDR3 region: CASSLRSGQNPYEQYF. The CDR3 DNA reads TGTGCCAGCAGCCTCCGATCTGGGCAGAACCCCTACGAGCAGTACTTC.

This clonotype was counted a few times. V is TRBV7-2 and J is TRBJ2-1, with D uncertain. The CDR3 runs to 10 residues. Germline values: CDR1 SGHTA, CDR2 FQGNSA. V lost 11 bases, J lost 4 bases, and 6 bases lay in between. As DNA, the CDR3 is TGTGCCTTCGGGTACAATGAGCAGTTCTTC. Amino acid sequence: CAFGYNEQFF.

The J gene is TRBJ2-3, the V gene TRBV9, with 10 positions matching TRBD2. This CDR3 has 16 amino acids. Germline V lookup: CDR1 SGDLS, CDR2 YYNGEE. J gave up 4 bases and V 4 bases, and 9 bases lay outside the gene matches. Here the CDR3 reads CASSPLGLAAADTQYF. DNA of the CDR3: TGTGCCAGCAGCCCTCTCGGACTAGCGGCGGCAGATACGCAGTATTTT.

This clonotype was observed a handful of times. This chain connects TRBV7-2 to TRBJ1-2, with a weak D call TRBD1 (6 bases). Trimming pared 5 bases from V and 8 bases from J, leaving 21 bases between. Germline CDR1 and CDR2: SGHTA and FQGNSA. The CDR3 is 15 amino acids. The CDR3 sequence: CASSPGGGTFRGYTF. CDR3 DNA sequence: TGTGCCAGCAGCCCGGGAGGGGGTACTTTCCGGGGCTACACCTTC.

V gene TRBV7-2 combines with J gene TRBJ1-1; D is ambiguous. Germline CDR1 SGHTA, CDR2 FQGNSA. Deletions cut 5 bases from V and 0 bases from J, with 7 bases between. The CDR3 loop spans 13 amino acids. The CDR3 DNA is TGTGCCAGCAGCAATCAAATGAACACTGAAGCTTTCTTT. Its protein is CASSNQMNTEAFF.

The genes are TRBV20-1 and TRBJ1-5; 9 nucleotides line up with TRBD1. The V gene's germline CDR1 is DFQATT and CDR2 SNEGSKA (reference sequence). The ends lost 3 bases at V and 0 bases at J; junction bases unmatched: 6. This CDR3 is built from 16 residues. CDR3: CSARRDRAFSNQPQHF. Here the CDR3 DNA reads TGCAGTGCTAGGAGGGACAGGGCCTTTAGCAATCAGCCCCAGCATTTT.

The V gene is TRBV29-1, the J gene TRBJ2-7, with D maybe TRBD2 (5 bases). V was cut by 0 bases and J by 2 bases, with 11 bases left in between. The germline gives CDR1 SQVTM, CDR2 ANQGSEA. CDR3 size: 14 residues. In nucleotides, the CDR3 is TGCAGCGTTGAAGAGTCTGGGAGCGCCTACGAGCAGTACTTC. Amino acids: CSVEESGSAYEQYF.

The chain is built from TRBV29-1 and TRBJ2-3; D may match TRBD1 or TRBD2 (6 bases each). There are 15 residues in the CDR3. Germline values: CDR1 SQVTM, CDR2 ANQGSEA. V was cut by 6 bases and J by 0 bases, with 16 bases left in between. The CDR3 coding sequence is TGCAGCGTCGCCGGGGGCACCTCCAGCACAGATACGCAGTATTTT. As protein: CSVAGGTSSTDTQYF.

The J gene is TRBJ1-1, the V gene TRBV27, with a weak D call TRBD1 (5 bases). Germline CDR1 and CDR2: MNHEY and SMNVEV (reference sequence). This CDR3 has 14 residues. V was clipped by 3 bases and J by 4 bases, with 12 bases between them. CDR3 nucleotide sequence: TGTGCCAGCAGTTTTGCGCTAGGGGTCACTGAAGCTTTCTTT. Translation gives CASSFALGVTEAFF.

The CDR3 reads CASSVEQGNGYTF. The CDR3 coding sequence is TGTGCCAGCAGCGTAGAACAGGGGAATGGCTACACCTTC. The genes are TRBV9 and TRBJ1-2; 7 nucleotides agree with TRBD1. The CDR3 loop spans 13 amino acids. Germline V lookup: CDR1 SGDLS, CDR2 YYNGEE. With 0 bases clipped from V and 6 bases from J, the junction kept 2 bases outside the gene matches.

The rearrangement uses TRBV6-2 or TRBV6-3 and TRBJ2-5; D tentatively fits TRBD1 or TRBD2 (5 bases each). Germline loops: CDR1 MNHEY, CDR2 SVGEGT. Deletions cut 8 bases from V and 3 bases from J, with 19 bases between. CDR3 length: 15 amino acids. In nucleotides, the CDR3 is TGTGCCAGCCGAACGGCCGCAGGGAGTAAAGAGACCCAGTACTTC. It specifies CASRTAAGSKETQYF.

The V and J genes are TRBV4-3 and TRBJ2-1; D gene ambiguous. Germline CDR1 LGHNA, CDR2 YSLEER. The germline V and J ends were trimmed by 0 bases and 4 bases, with 10 bases remaining between them. The CDR3 runs 15 residues. The CDR3 loop reads CASSQDHGPYNEQFF. As DNA, the CDR3 is TGCGCCAGCAGCCAAGATCACGGACCTTACAATGAGCAGTTCTTC.